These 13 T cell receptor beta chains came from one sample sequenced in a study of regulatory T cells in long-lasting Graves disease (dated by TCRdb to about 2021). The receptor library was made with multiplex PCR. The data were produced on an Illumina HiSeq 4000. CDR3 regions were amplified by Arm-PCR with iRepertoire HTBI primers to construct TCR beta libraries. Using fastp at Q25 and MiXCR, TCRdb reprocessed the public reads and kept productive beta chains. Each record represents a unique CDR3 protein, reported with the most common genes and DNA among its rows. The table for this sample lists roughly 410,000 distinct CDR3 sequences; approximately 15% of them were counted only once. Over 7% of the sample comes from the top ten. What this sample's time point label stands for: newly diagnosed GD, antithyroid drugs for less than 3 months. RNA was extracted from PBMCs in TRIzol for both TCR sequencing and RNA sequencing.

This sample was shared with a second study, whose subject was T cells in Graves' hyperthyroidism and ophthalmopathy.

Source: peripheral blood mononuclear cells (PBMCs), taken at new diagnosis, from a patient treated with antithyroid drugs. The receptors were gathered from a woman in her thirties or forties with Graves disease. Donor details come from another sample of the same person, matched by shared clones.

The CDR3 DNA reads as TGCAGTGCTAGGGGGGGGACTAGCGGGGGAGGGAGCACAGATACGCAGTATTTT. Translation gives CSARGGTSGGGSTDTQYF. The chain combines TRBV20-1 with TRBJ2-3; TRBD2 matches at 14 bases. This CDR3 spans 18 amino acids. The V and J ends lost 3 bases and 0 bases, in that order; junction bases with no gene match: 8. CDR1 and CDR2 from the germline V gene are DFQATT and SNEGSKA (reference sequence).

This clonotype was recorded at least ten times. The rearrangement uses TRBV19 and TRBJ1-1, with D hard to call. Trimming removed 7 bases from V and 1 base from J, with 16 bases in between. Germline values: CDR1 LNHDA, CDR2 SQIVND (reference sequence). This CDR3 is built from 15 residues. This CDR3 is CASKETINRNTEAFF. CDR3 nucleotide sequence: TGTGCCAGTAAAGAAACGATTAACAGGAACACTGAAGCTTTCTTT.

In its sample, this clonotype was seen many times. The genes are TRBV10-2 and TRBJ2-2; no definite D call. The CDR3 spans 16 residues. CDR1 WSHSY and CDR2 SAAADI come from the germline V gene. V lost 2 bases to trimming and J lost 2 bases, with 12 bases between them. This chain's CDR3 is CASSERLMENTGELFF. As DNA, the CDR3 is TGCGCCAGCAGTGAGAGACTGATGGAAAACACCGGGGAGCTGTTTTTT.

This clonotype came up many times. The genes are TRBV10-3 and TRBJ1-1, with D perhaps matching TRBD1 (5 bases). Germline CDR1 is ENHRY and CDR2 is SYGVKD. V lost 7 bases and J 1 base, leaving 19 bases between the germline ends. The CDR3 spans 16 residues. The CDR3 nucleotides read TGTGCCATCAAGGGCGCAGGGTCGGGATCGAACACTGAAGCTTTCTTT. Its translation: CAIKGAGSGSNTEAFF.

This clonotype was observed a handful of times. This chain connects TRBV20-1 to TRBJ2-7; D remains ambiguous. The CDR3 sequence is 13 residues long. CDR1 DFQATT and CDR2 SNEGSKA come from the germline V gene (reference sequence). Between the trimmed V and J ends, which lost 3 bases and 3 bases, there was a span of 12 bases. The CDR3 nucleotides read TGCAGTGCTAGTTTAGGAGACAACTACGAGCAGTACTTC. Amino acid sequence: CSASLGDNYEQYF.

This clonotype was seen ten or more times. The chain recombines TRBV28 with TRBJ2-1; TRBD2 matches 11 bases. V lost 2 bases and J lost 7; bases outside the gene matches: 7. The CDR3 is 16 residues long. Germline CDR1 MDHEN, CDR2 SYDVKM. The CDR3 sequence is CASSLGTSGFWNEQFF. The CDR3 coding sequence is TGTGCCAGCAGTTTAGGGACTAGCGGATTCTGGAATGAGCAGTTCTTC.

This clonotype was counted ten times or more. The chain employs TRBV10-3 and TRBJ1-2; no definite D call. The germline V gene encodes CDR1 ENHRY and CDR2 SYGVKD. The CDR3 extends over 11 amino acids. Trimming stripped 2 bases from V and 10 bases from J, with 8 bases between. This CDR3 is CAISEGPVYTF. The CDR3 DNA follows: TGTGCCATCAGTGAGGGCCCCGTCTACACCTTC.

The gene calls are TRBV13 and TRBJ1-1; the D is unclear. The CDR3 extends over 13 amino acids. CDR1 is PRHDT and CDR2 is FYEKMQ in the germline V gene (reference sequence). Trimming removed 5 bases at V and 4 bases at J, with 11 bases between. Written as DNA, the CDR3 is TGTGCCAGCAGCCCACAACGAAGCACTGAAGCTTTCTTT. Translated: CASSPQRSTEAFF.

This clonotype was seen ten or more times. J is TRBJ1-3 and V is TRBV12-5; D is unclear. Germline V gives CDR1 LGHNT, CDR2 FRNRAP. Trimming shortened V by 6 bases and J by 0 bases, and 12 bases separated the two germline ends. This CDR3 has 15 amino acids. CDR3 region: CASGGRSYSGNTIYF. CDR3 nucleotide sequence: TGTGCTAGTGGAGGACGGAGTTACTCTGGAAACACCATATATTTT. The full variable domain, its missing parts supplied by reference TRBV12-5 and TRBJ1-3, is DARVTQTPRHKVTEMGQEVTMRCQPILGHNTVFWYRQTMMQGLELLAYFRNRAPLDDSGMPKDRFSAEMPDATLATLKIQPSEPRDSAVYFCASGGRSYSGNTIYFGEGSWLTVV.

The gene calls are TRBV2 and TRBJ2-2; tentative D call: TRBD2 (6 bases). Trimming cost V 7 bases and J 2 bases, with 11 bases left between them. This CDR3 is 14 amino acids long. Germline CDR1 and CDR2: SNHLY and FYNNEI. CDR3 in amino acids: CASTGDGNTGELFF. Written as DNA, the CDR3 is TGTGCCAGCACGGGGGACGGAAACACCGGGGAGCTGTTTTTT.

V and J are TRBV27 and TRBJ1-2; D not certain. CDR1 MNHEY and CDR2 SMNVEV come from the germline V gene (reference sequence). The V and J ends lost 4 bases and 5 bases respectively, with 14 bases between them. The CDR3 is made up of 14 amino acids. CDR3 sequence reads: CASSSARAGYGYTF. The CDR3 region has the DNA TGTGCCAGCAGTTCAGCACGGGCGGGATATGGCTACACCTTC.

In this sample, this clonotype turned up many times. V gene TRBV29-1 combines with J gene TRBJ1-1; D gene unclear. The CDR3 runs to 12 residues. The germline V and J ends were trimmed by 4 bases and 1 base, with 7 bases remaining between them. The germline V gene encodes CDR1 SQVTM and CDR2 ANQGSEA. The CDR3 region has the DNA TGCAGCGTTGGGGAGTCGAACACTGAAGCTTTCTTT. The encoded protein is CSVGESNTEAFF.

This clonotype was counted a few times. The CDR3 loop is CASSRDRAGYNEQFF. CDR3 bases: TGTGCCAGCAGCCGAGACAGGGCGGGGTACAATGAGCAGTTCTTC. The chain carries TRBV14 and TRBJ2-1, with D perhaps matching TRBD1 (7 bases). This CDR3 is 15 amino acids long. Trimming shortened V by 4 bases and J by 4 bases, and 14 bases separated the two germline ends. Germline CDR1 is SGHDN and CDR2 is FVKESK.